The text below deals with one T cell receptor (beta chain). This record belongs to a study of blood T cell repertoires in COVID-19. The wider study: PBMCs, B-cell-depleted T cells, or T cells were the source of the cDNA or gDNA that made up the material.

Clones were sequenced by immunoSEQ multiplex PCR, and TCRdb holds only the in-frame ones, with some missing. This table holds fewer than 50,000 clones, around 90% found once. V was cut by 5 bases and J by 1 base, with 5 bases left in between. Germline values: CDR1 SGHVS, CDR2 FQNEAQ. The CDR3 length is 13 residues. Sequencing used peripheral blood. This sequence joins TRBV7-8 and TRBJ2-2; D unresolved. The receptor's source is a man in his sixties with active or convalescent COVID-19. Here the CDR3 DNA reads TGTGCCAGCAGCCGGAGGAACACCGGGGAGCTGTTTTTT. This gives the protein CASSRRNTGELFF.